This TCR beta chain emerged from a study of T-cell memory formation after mild COVID-19. The study, taken as a whole, reports: Second-wave clones peaking on day 37 lacked confirmed SARS-CoV-2 specificity. A subset of responding clones appeared in pre-infection memory, suggesting cross-reactive memory joined. Mainly in CM and EM were contracting CD4+ clones; CD8+ were in EMRA.

For this clonotype: As yet, its antigen is unknown.

Amplification by 5'RACE using constant-segment primers produced TCR alpha and TCR beta cDNA libraries that carried sample barcodes and UMIs. TCRdb reprocessed the 5' RACE reads via MiXCR and lists one record per CDR3 protein. The data contain about 560,000 distinct CDR3 sequences, approximately 15% of them singletons. Germline V CDR1 and CDR2: SGHDT, YYEEEE. The junction had 2 bases not matched to a gene; V was cut back by 2 bases and J by 2 bases. The CDR3 extends over 15 amino acids. Sequenced sample: PBMCs or a T cell subset sorted from them (not recorded which). The sequence came from an adult woman who had mild COVID-19 (a few samples of this study predate the infection). Cell type and time point are not known. The V gene is TRBV5-6, the J gene TRBJ2-2, with 8 bases aligning to TRBD2. Here the CDR3 reads CASSLLAANTGELFF. The DNA of the CDR3 is TGTGCCAGCAGCTTACTAGCGGCCAACACCGGGGAGCTGTTTTTT. The full variable domain, its missing parts supplied by reference TRBV5-6 and TRBJ2-2, is DAGVTQSPTHLIKTRGQQVTLRCSPKSGHDTVSWYQQALGQGPQFIFQYYEEEERQRGNFPDRFSGHQFPNYSSELNVNALLLGDSALYLCASSLLAANTGELFFGEGSRLTVL.